This T cell receptor beta chain comes out of a study of early T cells in non-severe SARS-CoV-2 infection. Study as a whole: Chains stayed unpaired after sequencing of bulk RNA from unsorted whole blood. Study results and caveats: VDJdb matching skewed toward anti-spike CD8 responses, missing private and CD4 specificities.

Germline V lookup: CDR1 LNHNV, CDR2 YYDKDF (reference sequence). Trimming removed 5 bases from V and 1 base from J; junction bases left unmatched: 6. This CDR3 has 15 residues. The TCR library protocol was used to attach unique molecular identifiers. These identifiers were attached to individual cDNA molecules. TCRdb processed the 5' RACE reads anew with MiXCR; each CDR3 protein has one entry. The table shows approximately 27,000 distinct CDR3 sequences, with around 5.3% occurring only once. In the case of this clonotype: Its specificity is not known.

What was sequenced was whole blood. This receptor was taken from an adult who was a healthcare worker with PCR-confirmed SARS-CoV-2 infection or an uninfected control (not recorded which). V and J are TRBV15 and TRBJ2-3, with 7 nucleotides matching TRBD1. The CDR3 protein is CATSGRDRGTDTQYF. The DNA of the CDR3 is TGTGCCACCAGCGGCCGGGACAGAGGCACAGATACGCAGTATTTT.